This entry concerns a single T cell receptor beta chain. Antigen: not known. This sample was included in a study of cytomegalovirus exposure and HLA in healthy donors. Regarding the study as a whole: A later analysis revealed that TCR association rates differed between HLA loci, peaking at DRB1 and bottoming out at HLA-C.

The ends lost 4 bases at V and 4 bases at J; junction bases unmatched: 8. Germline loops: CDR1 SQVTM, CDR2 ANQGSEA. The CDR3 extends over 16 amino acids. PCR used 60 Vbeta primers and 13 Jbeta primers. Here immunoSEQ multiplex PCR was the method, and the copy in TCRdb shows in-frame clones only, minus some. This repertoire shows roughly 140,000 clones, 55% to 75% found once; its top ten account for 6% to 8.5%. This clonotype was sampled from a woman in her fifties or sixties in good health and CMV-seropositive. Sequencing used PBMCs. The V call is TRBV29-1, the J call TRBJ2-2; 11 nucleotides match TRBD2. The DNA for the CDR3 is TGCAGCGTTGTAGTAGCGGGAGGGCCGGGCACCGGGGAGCTGTTTTTT. Its protein product is CSVVVAGGPGTGELFF.